The 28 T cell receptor beta chains reported below all come from one sample, sequenced in a study of blood T cell repertoires in COVID-19. Clones were sequenced by immunoSEQ multiplex PCR, and TCRdb holds only the in-frame ones, with some missing. The sample contains about 150,000 clones, more than 70% of which appear only once. What was sequenced was peripheral blood. These receptors originate from a human donor in a cohort sampled during active COVID-19.

The rearrangement uses TRBV11-3 and TRBJ2-1; TRBD2 matches at 14 bases. Germline V gene lookup returns CDR1 SGHNT and CDR2 YENEEA. The CDR3 spans 18 residues. V was pared by 1 base and J by 5 bases, with 7 bases of the junction left unmatched. Written as DNA, the CDR3 is TGTGCCAGCAGCTTAGCCGGGACTAGCGGGAGTATTGACAATGAGCAGTTCTTC. Encoded protein: CASSLAGTSGSIDNEQFF.

This clone was recorded only once. CDR3 region: CASSPSSEGPRETQYF. CDR3 nucleotides: TGTGCCAGCAGTCCGTCTTCGGAGGGCCCACGAGAGACCCAGTACTTC. The chain carries TRBV28 and TRBJ2-5, with a weak D call TRBD2 (6 bases). From germline, CDR1 is MDHEN and CDR2 SYDVKM. The CDR3 has 16 amino acids. Trimming cost V 5 bases and J 4 bases, with 20 bases left between them.

V gene TRBV12-3 or TRBV12-4 combines with J gene TRBJ1-1; 8 bases are shared with TRBD1. J lost 4 bases, V lost 8 bases, and 6 bases had no gene match. CDR3 size: 13 residues. The CDR3 region is CASGRTGGTEAFF. The CDR3 nucleotides are TGTGCCAGCGGAAGAACAGGGGGCACTGAAGCTTTCTTT.

This chain connects TRBV10-3 to TRBJ2-3; 9 nucleotides agree with TRBD2. Germline CDR1 ENHRY, CDR2 SYGVKD. The ends lost 8 bases at V and 3 bases at J; junction bases unmatched: 6. The CDR3 length is 14 residues. As DNA, the CDR3 is TGTGCCATCCGGGCGGGAGGGCGTACAGATACGCAGTATTTT. Its protein is CAIRAGGRTDTQYF.

V is TRBV6-4 and J is TRBJ1-1; no firm D call. Trimming cost V 0 bases and J 3 bases, with 5 bases left between them. The CDR3 contains 13 residues. Germline-derived CDR1 and CDR2 are MRHNA and SNTAGT. The CDR3 DNA is TGTGCCAGCAGTGACTCACCAGACACTGAAGCTTTCTTT. The encoded protein is CASSDSPDTEAFF.

The chain uses TRBV28 and TRBJ1-2, with 9 bases lining up with TRBD1. Germline trimming cut 4 bases from V and 8 bases from J; bases unmatched to any gene: 8. There are 14 residues in the CDR3. CDR1 is MDHEN and CDR2 is SYDVKM in the germline V gene. The CDR3 loop reads CASSSDTGGGGYTF. The CDR3 DNA reads TGTGCCAGCAGTTCAGATACAGGGGGCGGCGGCTACACCTTC.

V and J are TRBV13 and TRBJ2-7; TRBD1 might be the D (6 bases). The V and J ends lost 6 bases and 6 bases respectively, with 15 bases between them. Germline CDR1 is PRHDT and CDR2 is FYEKMQ (reference sequence). This CDR3 has 13 amino acids. The CDR3 coding sequence is TGTGCCAGCAGGTTTAACAGGGCGGGCGAGCAGTACTTC. Translation gives CASRFNRAGEQYF.

This chain links TRBV25-1 with TRBJ1-2, with 9 bases identical to TRBD1. CDR1 is MGHDK and CDR2 is SYGVNS in the germline V gene. This CDR3 is 14 amino acids long. The J segment lost 7 bases and the V segment lost 5 bases, leaving 8 bases of the junction unmatched. The CDR3 DNA reads TGTGCCAGCAGTCGGACAGGGGAATATCTTGGCTACACCTTC. It specifies CASSRTGEYLGYTF.

The chain is built from TRBV4-2 and TRBJ2-3; 10 bases are shared with TRBD1. CDR1 and CDR2 (germline): LGHNA, YNFKEQ. This CDR3 comprises 13 residues. Trimming took 10 bases from V and 6 from J; bases not matched to a gene: 7. The CDR3 nucleotides read TGTGCCACGCGGACAGGGGGAAGGGATACGCAGTATTTT. Protein product: CATRTGGRDTQYF.

This clone has just a few counts. The chain joins TRBV7-2 to TRBJ2-1, with D unclear. Trimming shortened V by 3 bases and J by 0 bases, and 9 bases separated the two germline ends. The CDR3 totals 15 residues. CDR1 is SGHTA and CDR2 is FQGNSA in the germline V gene. CDR3 bases: TGTGCCAGCAGCTTTGAGAGTCGCTCCTACAATGAGCAGTTCTTC. It specifies CASSFESRSYNEQFF.

J is TRBJ2-1 and V is TRBV3-1 (or the pseudogene TRBV3-2); TRBD1 matches at 9 bases. The V segment lost 5 bases and the J segment 4 bases; nucleotides outside the gene matches: 15. The CDR3 covers 18 residues. Per germline, CDR1 LGHDT and CDR2 YNNKEL (reference sequence). The CDR3 nucleotides read TGTGCCAGCAGCGCCCGGGACAGGGTAATAAGCATATACAATGAGCAGTTCTTC. Its protein product is CASSARDRVISIYNEQFF.

The gene calls are TRBV6-5 and TRBJ2-3, with 8 bases matching TRBD2. The CDR3 runs 15 residues. The J segment lost 0 bases and the V segment lost 8 bases, leaving 7 bases of the junction unmatched. Germline CDR1 MNHEY, CDR2 SVGAGI. This CDR3 reads CASRERELSTDTQYF. CDR3 DNA: TGTGCCAGCCGGGAGCGGGAGTTGAGCACAGATACGCAGTATTTT.

The chain combines TRBV20-1 with TRBJ1-1, with D possibly TRBD1 on 6 matching bases. Germline CDR1 DFQATT, CDR2 SNEGSKA (reference sequence). V lost 3 bases and J 1 base, leaving 30 bases between the germline ends. The CDR3 is 20 amino acids. CDR3 loop: CSASKAATGGLFTTNTEAFF. In nucleotides, the CDR3 is TGCAGTGCTAGTAAGGCGGCGACAGGTGGTCTTTTTACCACGAACACTGAAGCTTTCTTT.

This clone was picked up a small number of times. The V and J genes are TRBV4-3 and TRBJ2-5; 13 bases are a match to TRBD2. The trim removed 3 bases at V and 0 bases at J, leaving 1 base unmatched. The CDR3 totals 16 residues. Germline V CDR1 and CDR2: LGHNA, YSLEER. CDR3 coding DNA: TGCGCCAGCAGCCACGGACTAGCGGGGGACCAAGAGACCCAGTACTTC. Protein product: CASSHGLAGDQETQYF.

A single count supports this clone. The V gene is TRBV29-1, the J gene TRBJ2-3; 11 bases line up with TRBD2. The CDR3 totals 14 residues. Trimming removed 7 bases from V and 4 bases from J; junction bases left unmatched: 7. CDR1 is SQVTM and CDR2 is ANQGSEA in the germline V gene. The CDR3 is CSAAIAGGADTQYF. DNA of the CDR3: TGCAGCGCCGCAATAGCGGGAGGGGCAGATACGCAGTATTTT.

The chain combines TRBV27 with TRBJ2-7; 9 bases map to TRBD1. Germline V gene data show CDR1 as MNHEY and CDR2 as SMNVEV (reference sequence). Trimming at V came to 5 bases and at J to 0 bases, leaving 5 bases not matched to a gene. The CDR3 has 15 amino acids. CDR3 protein: CASSTRDRVSYEQYF. The CDR3 DNA reads as TGTGCCAGCAGTACCCGGGACAGGGTCTCCTACGAGCAGTACTTC.

This chain connects TRBV5-6 to TRBJ2-2; 8 bases map to TRBD2. The CDR3 has 17 amino acids. Germline CDR1 reads SGHDT; CDR2 reads YYEEEE. J lost 4 bases, V lost 6 bases, and 14 bases had no gene match. CDR3 sequence reads: CASTENGKAGATGELFF. The CDR3 bases are TGTGCCAGCACCGAGAATGGGAAAGCGGGGGCCACCGGGGAGCTGTTTTTT.

The chain uses TRBV9 and TRBJ2-5; 10 nucleotides match TRBD2. CDR1 and CDR2 (germline): SGDLS, YYNGEE. CDR3 size: 17 residues. The junction had 6 bases not matched to a gene; V was cut back by 0 bases and J by 1 base. CDR3 bases: TGTGCCAGCAGCGTAGGTCTCCTAGCGGGGGTCCAAGAGACCCAGTACTTC. This sequence encodes CASSVGLLAGVQETQYF.

V gene TRBV5-1 combines with J gene TRBJ2-2, with D maybe TRBD1 (5 bases). Germline V gives CDR1 SGHRS, CDR2 YFSETQ. The ends were cut back, 0 bases at V and 5 bases at J, with 8 bases in the middle. CDR3 length equals 14 residues. The CDR3: CASSLDRLTGELFF. The CDR3 DNA sequence: TGCGCCAGCAGCTTGGACAGGTTGACCGGGGAGCTGTTTTTT.

V and J are TRBV27 and TRBJ2-1; 9 positions agree with TRBD1. Germline V gene lookup returns CDR1 MNHEY and CDR2 SMNVEV (reference sequence). J gave up 7 bases and V 4 bases, and 8 bases lay outside the gene matches. The CDR3 is 15 amino acids. DNA for the CDR3: TGTGCCAGCAGTTCCGGACAGGGGATAATTAATGAGCAGTTCTTC. Protein: CASSSGQGIINEQFF.

The chain carries TRBV19 and TRBJ1-5; possible D gene TRBD1, 6 bases. Trimming pared 7 bases from V and 6 bases from J, leaving 16 bases between. Germline CDR1 LNHDA, CDR2 SQIVND (reference sequence). This CDR3 has 14 amino acids. The CDR3, as DNA: TGTGCCAGTACCCCGGACAGTTCAGCTCAGCCCCAGCATTTT. This gives the protein CASTPDSSAQPQHF.

This chain links TRBV6-5 with TRBJ1-1; D not certain. The CDR3 runs to 11 residues. Trimming removed 7 bases at V and 3 bases at J, with 6 bases between. In germline, CDR1 is MNHEY, CDR2 SVGAGI. The CDR3, as DNA: TGTGCCAGCAAAAGCGACACTGAAGCTTTCTTT. Encoded protein: CASKSDTEAFF.

This chain uses TRBV7-9 with TRBJ2-2; 12 bases fit TRBD2. Trimming took 4 bases from V and 4 from J; bases not matched to a gene: 10. The CDR3 has 18 amino acids. Per germline, CDR1 SEHNR and CDR2 FQNEAQ (reference sequence). The CDR3 protein is CASSSRLAGAPGTGELFF. The CDR3 coding sequence is TGTGCCAGCAGCTCTAGACTAGCGGGGGCGCCGGGCACCGGGGAGCTGTTTTTT.

This clone was observed a handful of times. This chain connects TRBV2 to TRBJ2-7; 7 nucleotides agree with TRBD2. CDR3 size: 14 residues. V lost 4 bases, J lost 2 bases, and 5 bases stayed unmatched. Germline assignment: CDR1 SNHLY and CDR2 FYNNEI. Written as DNA, the CDR3 is TGTGCCAGCAGTGTCCAGGGAGGGCCCTACGAGCAGTACTTC. It is translated as CASSVQGGPYEQYF.

The J gene is TRBJ2-2, the V gene TRBV4-1; 8 bases fit TRBD1. The CDR3 sequence is 17 residues long. CDR1 and CDR2 from the germline V gene are MGHRA and YSYEKL. Trimming took 0 bases from V and 3 from J; bases not matched to a gene: 6. CDR3 nucleotide sequence: TGCGCCAGCAGCCAAGATCCAGGGGGCGCGGACACCGGGGAGCTGTTTTTT. Residues: CASSQDPGGADTGELFF.

The chain employs TRBV13 and TRBJ2-2, with 8 bases that match TRBD2. Germline V gene sequence: CDR1 PRHDT, CDR2 FYEKMQ (reference sequence). CDR3 length: 15 residues. V was clipped by 5 bases and J by 7 bases; unmatched bases: 9. CDR3 bases: TGTGCCAGCAGCGCCCGGGAGGGCTATGGCGGGGAGCTGTTTTTT. It yields the protein CASSAREGYGGELFF.

The chain joins TRBV10-3 to TRBJ1-1, with D perhaps TRBD1 (5 bases). The length of the CDR3 is 14 residues. CDR1 is ENHRY and CDR2 is SYGVKD in the germline V gene. V gave up 7 bases and J gave up 1 base, with 13 bases separating them. The CDR3 loop reads CAINGGQGNTEAFF. The DNA of the CDR3 is TGTGCCATCAACGGGGGTCAGGGGAACACTGAAGCTTTCTTT.

This chain joins TRBV4-3 and TRBJ1-5; perhaps TRBD1 as D (5 bases). The germline gives CDR1 LGHNA, CDR2 YSLEER. This CDR3 has 16 residues. Trimming pared 0 bases from V and 1 base from J, leaving 10 bases between. The CDR3 loop reads CASSQDRGDSNQPQHF. CDR3 sequence (DNA): TGCGCCAGCAGCCAAGATCGCGGGGACAGCAATCAGCCCCAGCATTTT.